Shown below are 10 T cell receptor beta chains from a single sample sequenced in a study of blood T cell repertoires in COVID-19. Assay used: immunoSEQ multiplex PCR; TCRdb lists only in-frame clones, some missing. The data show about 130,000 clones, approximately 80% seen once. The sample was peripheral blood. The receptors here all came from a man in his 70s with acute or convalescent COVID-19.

The CDR3 here is CASSFARGGSGDSYEQYF. CDR3 nucleotides: TGTGCCAGCAGCTTCGCGCGGGGGGGGAGCGGGGACTCCTACGAGCAGTACTTC. The chain couples TRBV11-2 to TRBJ2-7, with TRBD2 matching 9 bases. There are 18 residues in the CDR3. Unmatched junction bases numbered 12, after V lost 3 bases and J lost 0 bases. From germline, CDR1 is SGHAT and CDR2 FQNNGV.

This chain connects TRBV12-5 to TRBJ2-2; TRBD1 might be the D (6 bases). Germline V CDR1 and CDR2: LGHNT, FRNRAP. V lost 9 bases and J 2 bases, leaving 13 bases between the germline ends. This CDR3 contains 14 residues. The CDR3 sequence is CASLRGHNTGELFF. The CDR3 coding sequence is TGTGCTAGCCTGAGGGGACACAACACCGGGGAGCTGTTTTTT.

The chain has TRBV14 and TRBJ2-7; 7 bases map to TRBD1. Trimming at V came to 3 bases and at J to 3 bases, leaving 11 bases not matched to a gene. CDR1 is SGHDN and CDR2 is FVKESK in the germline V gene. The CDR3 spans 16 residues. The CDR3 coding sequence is TGTGCCAGCAGCCATATCACACACCGGGACAGCTACGAGCAGTACTTC. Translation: CASSHITHRDSYEQYF.

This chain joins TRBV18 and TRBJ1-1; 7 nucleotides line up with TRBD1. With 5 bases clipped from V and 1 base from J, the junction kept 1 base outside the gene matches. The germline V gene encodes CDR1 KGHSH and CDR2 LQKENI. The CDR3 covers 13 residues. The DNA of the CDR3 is TGTGCCAGCTCAGGGACAGAGAACACTGAAGCTTTCTTT. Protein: CASSGTENTEAFF. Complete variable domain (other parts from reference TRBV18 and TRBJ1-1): NAGVMQNPRHLVRRRGQEARLRCSPMKGHSHVYWYRQLPEEGLKFMVYLQKENIIDESGMPKERFSAEFPKEGPSILRIQQVVRGDSAAYFCASSGTENTEAFFGQGTRLTVV.

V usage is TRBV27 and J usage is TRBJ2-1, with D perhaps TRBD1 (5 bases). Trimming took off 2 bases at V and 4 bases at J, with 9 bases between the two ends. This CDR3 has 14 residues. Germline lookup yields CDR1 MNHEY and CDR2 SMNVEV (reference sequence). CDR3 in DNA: TGTGCCAGCAGTTTACAGGGCCCTTACAATGAGCAGTTCTTC. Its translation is CASSLQGPYNEQFF.

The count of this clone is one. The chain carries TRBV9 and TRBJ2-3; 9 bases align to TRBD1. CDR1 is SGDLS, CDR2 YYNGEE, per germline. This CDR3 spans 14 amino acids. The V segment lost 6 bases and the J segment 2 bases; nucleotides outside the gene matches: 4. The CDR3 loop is CASTRTGVTDTQYF. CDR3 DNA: TGTGCCAGCACCCGGACAGGGGTCACAGATACGCAGTATTTT. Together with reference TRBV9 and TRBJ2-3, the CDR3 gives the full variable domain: DSGVTQTPKHLITATGQRVTLRCSPRSGDLSVYWYQQSLDQGLQFLIQYYNGEERAKGNILERFSAQQFPDLHSELNLSSLELGDSALYFCASTRTGVTDTQYFGPGTRLTVL.

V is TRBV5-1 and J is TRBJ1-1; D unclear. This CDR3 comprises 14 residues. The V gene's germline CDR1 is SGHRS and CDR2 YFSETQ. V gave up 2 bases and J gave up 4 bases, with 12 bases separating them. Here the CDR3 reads CASSFEPVGTEAFF. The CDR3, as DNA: TGCGCCAGCAGCTTCGAACCCGTCGGCACTGAAGCTTTCTTT.

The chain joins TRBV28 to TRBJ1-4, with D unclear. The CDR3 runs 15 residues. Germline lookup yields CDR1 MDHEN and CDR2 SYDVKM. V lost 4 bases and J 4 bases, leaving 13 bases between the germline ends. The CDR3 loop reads CASSSRVQFNEKLFF. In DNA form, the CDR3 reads TGTGCCAGCAGTTCGAGGGTACAGTTTAATGAAAAACTGTTTTTT.

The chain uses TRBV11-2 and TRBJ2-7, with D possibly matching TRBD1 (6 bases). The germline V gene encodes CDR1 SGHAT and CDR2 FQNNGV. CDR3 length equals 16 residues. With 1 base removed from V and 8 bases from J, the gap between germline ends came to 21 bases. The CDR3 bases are TGTGCCAGCAGCTTAGGAGGGTCAGGGGTACTGGTCAAGCAGTACTTC. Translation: CASSLGGSGVLVKQYF.

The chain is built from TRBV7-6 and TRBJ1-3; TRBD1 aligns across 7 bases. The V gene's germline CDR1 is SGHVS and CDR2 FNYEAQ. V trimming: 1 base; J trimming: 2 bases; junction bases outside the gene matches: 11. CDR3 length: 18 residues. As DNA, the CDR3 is TGTGCCAGCAGCTTAGTGGGGCTACAGGGGCGGACTGGAAACACCATATATTTT. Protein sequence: CASSLVGLQGRTGNTIYF.